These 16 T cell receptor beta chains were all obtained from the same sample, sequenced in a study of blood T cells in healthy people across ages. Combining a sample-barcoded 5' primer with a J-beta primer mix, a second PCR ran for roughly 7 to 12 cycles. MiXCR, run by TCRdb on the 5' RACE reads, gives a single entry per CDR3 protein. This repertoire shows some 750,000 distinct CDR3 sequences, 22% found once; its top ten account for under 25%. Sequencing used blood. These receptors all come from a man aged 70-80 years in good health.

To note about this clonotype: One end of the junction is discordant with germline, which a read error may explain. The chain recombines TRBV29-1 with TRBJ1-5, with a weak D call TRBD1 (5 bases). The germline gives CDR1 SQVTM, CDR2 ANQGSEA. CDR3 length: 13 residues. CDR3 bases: TGCAGCGTTGCTCAGGGTAGCGATCAGCCCCAGCATTTT. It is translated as CSVAQGSDQPQHF.

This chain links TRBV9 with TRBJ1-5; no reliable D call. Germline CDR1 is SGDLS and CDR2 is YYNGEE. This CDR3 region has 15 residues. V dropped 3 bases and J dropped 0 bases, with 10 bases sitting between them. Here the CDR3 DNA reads TGTGCCAGCAGCGATGGGCCCTCTAGCAATCAGCCCCAGCATTTT. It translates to CASSDGPSSNQPQHF.

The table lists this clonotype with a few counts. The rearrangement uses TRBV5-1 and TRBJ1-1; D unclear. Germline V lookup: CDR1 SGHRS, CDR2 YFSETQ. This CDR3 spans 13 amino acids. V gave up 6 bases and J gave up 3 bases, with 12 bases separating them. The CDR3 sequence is CASTIRPDTEAFF. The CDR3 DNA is TGCGCCAGCACCATACGACCCGACACTGAAGCTTTCTTT.

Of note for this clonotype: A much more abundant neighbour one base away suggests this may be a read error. The CDR3 here is CSAMPFGTARNTDTQYF. CDR3 DNA: TGCAGTGCTATGCCTTTCGGGACAGCCCGGAACACAGATACGCAGTATTTT. The chain carries TRBV20-1 and TRBJ2-3; 7 nucleotides align to TRBD1. CDR1 and CDR2 (germline): DFQATT, SNEGSKA (reference sequence). V shed 4 bases, J shed 2 bases, and the junction held 15 bases outside the gene matches. This CDR3 has 17 residues.

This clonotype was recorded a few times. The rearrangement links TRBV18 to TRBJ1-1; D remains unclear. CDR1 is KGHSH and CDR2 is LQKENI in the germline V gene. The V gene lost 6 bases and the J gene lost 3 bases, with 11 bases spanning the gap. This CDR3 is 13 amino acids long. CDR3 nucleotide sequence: TGTGCCAGCTCGGGTGTTCCGGACACTGAAGCTTTCTTT. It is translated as CASSGVPDTEAFF. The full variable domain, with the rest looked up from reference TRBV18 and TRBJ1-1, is NAGVMQNPRHLVRRRGQEARLRCSPMKGHSHVYWYRQLPEEGLKFMVYLQKENIIDESGMPKERFSAEFPKEGPSILRIQQVVRGDSAAYFCASSGVPDTEAFFGQGTRLTVV.

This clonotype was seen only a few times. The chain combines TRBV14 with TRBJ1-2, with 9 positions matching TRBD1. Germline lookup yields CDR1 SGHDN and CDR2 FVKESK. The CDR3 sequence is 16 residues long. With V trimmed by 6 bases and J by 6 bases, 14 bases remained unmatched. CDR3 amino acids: CASSSGTGIFHNGYTF. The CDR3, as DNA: TGTGCCAGCAGTTCCGGGACAGGGATTTTTCACAATGGCTACACCTTC.

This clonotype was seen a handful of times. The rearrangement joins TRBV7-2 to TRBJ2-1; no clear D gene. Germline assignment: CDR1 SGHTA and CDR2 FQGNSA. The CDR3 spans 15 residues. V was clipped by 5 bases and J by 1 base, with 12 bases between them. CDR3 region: CASSVPPTSYNEQFF. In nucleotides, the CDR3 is TGTGCCAGCAGCGTCCCTCCCACGTCCTACAATGAGCAGTTCTTC. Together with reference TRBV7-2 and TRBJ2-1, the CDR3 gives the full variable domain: GAGVSQSPSNKVTEKGKDVELRCDPISGHTALYWYRQSLGQGLEFLIYFQGNSAPDKSGLPSDRFSAERTGGSVSTLTIQRTQQEDSAVYLCASSVPPTSYNEQFFGPGTRLTVL.

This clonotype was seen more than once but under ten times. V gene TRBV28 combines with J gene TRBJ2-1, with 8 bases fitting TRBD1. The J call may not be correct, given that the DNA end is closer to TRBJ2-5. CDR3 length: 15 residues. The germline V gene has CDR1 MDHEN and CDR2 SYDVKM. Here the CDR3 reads CASGPHGQGVETQYF. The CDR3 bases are TGTGCCAGCGGACCCCACGGACAGGGCGTGGAGACCCAGTACTTC.

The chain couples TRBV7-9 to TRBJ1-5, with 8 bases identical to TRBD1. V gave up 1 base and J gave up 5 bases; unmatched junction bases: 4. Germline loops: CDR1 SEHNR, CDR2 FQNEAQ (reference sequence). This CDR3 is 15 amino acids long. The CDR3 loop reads CASSLGQGADQPQHF. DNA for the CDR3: TGTGCCAGCAGCTTAGGGCAGGGGGCTGATCAGCCCCAGCATTTT.

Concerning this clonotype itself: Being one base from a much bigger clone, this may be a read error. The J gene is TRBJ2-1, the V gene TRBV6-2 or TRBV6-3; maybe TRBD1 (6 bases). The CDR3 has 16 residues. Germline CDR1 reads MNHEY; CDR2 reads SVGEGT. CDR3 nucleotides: TGTGCCAGCAGCCTACAATATGGGGGACAATACAATGAGCGGTTCTTC. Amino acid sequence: CASSLQYGGQYNERFF.

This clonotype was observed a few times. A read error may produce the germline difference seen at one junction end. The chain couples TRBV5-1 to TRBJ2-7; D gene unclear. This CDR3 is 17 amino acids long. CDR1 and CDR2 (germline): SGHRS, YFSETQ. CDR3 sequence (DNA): TGCGCCTGCAGCTTGGCCTTGGCAGGAGTGCGGACGTCCGAGCAGTACTTC. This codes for CACSLALAGVRTSEQYF.

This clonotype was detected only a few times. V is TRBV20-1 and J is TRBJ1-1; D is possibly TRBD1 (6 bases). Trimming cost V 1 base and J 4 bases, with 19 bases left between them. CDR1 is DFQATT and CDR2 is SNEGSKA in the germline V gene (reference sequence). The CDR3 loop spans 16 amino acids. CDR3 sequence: CSARVLVGGGVTEAFF. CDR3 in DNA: TGCAGTGCTAGAGTTTTGGTCGGAGGGGGTGTCACTGAAGCTTTCTTT.

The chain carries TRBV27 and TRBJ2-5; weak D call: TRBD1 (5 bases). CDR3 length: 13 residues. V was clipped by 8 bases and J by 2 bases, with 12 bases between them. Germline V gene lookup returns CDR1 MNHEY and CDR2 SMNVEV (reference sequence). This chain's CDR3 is CASGAWSQETQYF. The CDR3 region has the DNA TGTGCCAGCGGGGCTTGGAGTCAAGAGACCCAGTACTTC.

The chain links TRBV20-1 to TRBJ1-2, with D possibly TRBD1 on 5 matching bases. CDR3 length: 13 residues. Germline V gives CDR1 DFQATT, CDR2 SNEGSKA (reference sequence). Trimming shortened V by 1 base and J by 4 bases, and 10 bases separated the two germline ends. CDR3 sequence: CSARAGSGYGYTF. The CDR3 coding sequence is TGCAGTGCTAGAGCAGGGAGTGGCTATGGCTACACCTTC.

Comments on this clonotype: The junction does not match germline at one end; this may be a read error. The chain's CDR3 is CACSLVGGNQPQHF. The CDR3 coding sequence is TGTGCCTGCAGCTTAGTAGGGGGAAATCAGCCCCAGCATTTT. This rearrangement joins TRBV7-9 to TRBJ1-5, with D possibly TRBD1 on 6 matching bases. Germline CDR1 reads SEHNR; CDR2 reads FQNEAQ (reference sequence). This CDR3 has 14 amino acids.

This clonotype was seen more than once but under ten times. The CDR3 is CSARSPGTGDGYTF. CDR3 DNA sequence: TGCAGTGCTAGATCCCCAGGGACAGGGGACGGCTACACCTTC. This sequence joins TRBV20-1 and TRBJ1-2; 10 nucleotides agree with TRBD1. This CDR3 has 14 residues. V lost 2 bases, J lost 8 bases, and 8 bases stayed unmatched. The V gene's germline CDR1 is DFQATT and CDR2 SNEGSKA (reference sequence).